The rows below give T cell receptor beta chains drawn from one sample of a study of CD8+ T cells in alopecia areata. Measured with immunoSEQ multiplex PCR; TCRdb has only the in-frame clones, and not every one. The table has some 180,000 clones, over 55% seen once. The sequenced sample was CD4+ T cells sorted from blood, obtained at week 0. These receptors originate from a human donor with alopecia areata. CDR3s include the opening cysteine and the closing phenylalanine or tryptophan. D genes are given only for firm matches. The listing skips clone size in some rows; elsewhere it reads once, few, many or a size class.

V gene	D gene	clone size	J gene	CDR3 DNA	CDR3 protein
TRBV6-5	TRBD2	NA	TRBJ2-1	TGTGCCAGCAGTTTAGCGGGGGGGCCCAATGAGCAGTTCTTC	CASSLAGGPNEQFF
TRBV30	TRBD2	few	TRBJ2-3	TGTGCCTACTCGTGGGCTAGCGGGGGCGCAGATACGCAGTATTTT	CAYSWASGGADTQYF
TRBV7-9	NA	NA	TRBJ2-3	TGTGCCAGCAGCTTATGGGCAACAGATACGCAGTATTTT	CASSLWATDTQYF
TRBV2	NA	NA	TRBJ2-2	TGTGCCAGCAGTGCTGAGGCCGGGGAGCTGTTTTTT	CASSAEAGELFF
TRBV2	NA	once	TRBJ2-5	TGTGCCAGCAGCCCAAGTCCTGAAGAGACCCAGTACTTC	CASSPSPEETQYF
TRBV29-1	TRBD2	few	TRBJ2-5	TGCAGCGCTGATAGCGGGGAAGAGACCCAGTACTTC	CSADSGEETQYF
TRBV29-1	NA	few	TRBJ2-7	TGCAGCGCTTTAGGGGCGCTCGACGAGCAGTACTTC	CSALGALDEQYF
TRBV20-1	NA	once	TRBJ2-5	TGCAGTGCTCCCCTGGGGACCCAGTACTTC	CSAPLGTQYF
TRBV30	TRBD2	NA	TRBJ2-3	TGTGCCTCGACGGGGCTAGCGGGGGGGCCGAATACGCAGTATTTT	CASTGLAGGPNTQYF
TRBV27	TRBD1	NA	TRBJ1-1	TGTGCCAGCAGACCTGACAGGGCCACTGAAGCTTTCTTT	CASRPDRATEAFF
TRBV2	TRBD2	NA	TRBJ2-3	TGTGCCAGCAGGATACTAGCGGGGGCGGCAGATACGCAGTATTTT	CASRILAGAADTQYF
TRBV5-1	TRBD2	NA	TRBJ2-1	TGCGCCAGCAGCGAGCGGGGACCACAGTTCTTC	CASSERGPQFF
TRBV18	NA	few	TRBJ2-3	TGTGCCAGCTCTCGAGACCGCACAGATACGCAGTATTTT	CASSRDRTDTQYF
TRBV6-4	NA	NA	TRBJ2-2	TGTGCCAGCAGTGTTAGCTGGAACACCGGGGAGCTGTTTTTT	CASSVSWNTGELFF
TRBV29-1	NA	NA	TRBJ1-2	TGCAGCGTTCTTCTTCCAGGGATACGTCGGCATGGCTACACCTTC	CSVLLPGIRRHGYTF
TRBV27	NA	NA	TRBJ2-6	TGTGCCAGCACCAACCTCAGGATCCCTGGGGCCAACGTCCTGACTTTC	CASTNLRIPGANVLTF
TRBV5-1	NA	few	TRBJ2-1	TGCGCCAGCAGTCCTGAGCCAACCACCTACAATGAGCAGTTCTTC	CASSPEPTTYNEQFF